The rows below give T cell receptor beta chains drawn from one sample of a study of a mutant IDH1 vaccine in newly diagnosed glioma. These receptors are not linked to any known antigen. The repertoire was sequenced with immunoSEQ multiplex PCR; TCRdb's copy has only in-frame clones and lacks some. The sample shows about 38,000 clones, 70% to 80% of them seen only once. This sample comprised PBMCs, obtained from a glioma patient whose treatment included an IDH1 peptide vaccine. The receptors here all came from a man in his forties with glioma. CDR3s include the opening cysteine and the closing phenylalanine or tryptophan. Fields, in order: J gene, D gene, V gene, clone size, CDR3 length, CDR3 DNA, CDR3 protein. A D gene is named only where the DNA matches it firmly. Clone size appears in some rows only: once, few, many, or a class for an expanded clone.

TRBJ1-6	NA	TRBV4-1	NA	14	TGCGCCAGCAGCCAAGACTTGAAGGACTCGCCCCTCCACTTT	CASSQDLKDSPLHF
TRBJ2-2	NA	TRBV6-1	NA	15	TGTGCCAGCAGTGAATACGGGACCGCTCGCGGGGAGCTGTTTTTT	CASSEYGTARGELFF
TRBJ1-2	NA	TRBV4-2	NA	16	TGTGCCAGCAGCCTCACCAACGACCAGCCCGATGGTGGCTACACCTTC	CASSLTNDQPDGGYTF
TRBJ1-6	NA	TRBV2	NA	15	TGTGCCAACAAAGTGGGGGAATCCTATAATTCACCCCTCCACTTT	CANKVGESYNSPLHF
TRBJ1-1	TRBD1	TRBV6-6	NA	16	TGTGCCAGCAGAAGCCGGGACAGGGCCGGGAACACTGAAGCTTTCTTT	CASRSRDRAGNTEAFF
TRBJ1-5	NA	TRBV4-2	medium-sized	17	TGTGCCAGCAGCCAAGATCAGGAGGGGGTGAACAATCAGCCCCAGCATTTT	CASSQDQEGVNNQPQHF
TRBJ2-3	TRBD2	TRBV2	NA	13	TGTGCCAGCAGCGGGGGGAACACAGATACGCAGTATTTT	CASSGGNTDTQYF
TRBJ1-5	NA	TRBV6-1	NA	12	TGTGCCAGCAGGCGGGGTTTGGAGCCCCAGCATTTT	CASRRGLEPQHF
TRBJ2-3	NA	TRBV10-3	once	14	TGTGCCATCAAAGAGGGGGACGTCACAGATACGCAGTATTTT	CAIKEGDVTDTQYF
TRBJ2-5	NA	TRBV10-2	NA	14	TGCGCCAGCAGTGAGTTTGACCCCCGGGAGACCCAGTACTTC	CASSEFDPRETQYF
TRBJ2-5	TRBD2	TRBV6-1	NA	15	TGTGCCAGCAGTGAAAGCGGGAGCCCTTGGGAGACCCAGTACTTC	CASSESGSPWETQYF
TRBJ1-1	NA	TRBV7-2	NA	14	TGTGCCAGCAGCTTAAACAGGGTGAACACTGAAGCTTTCTTT	CASSLNRVNTEAFF
TRBJ1-1	NA	TRBV7-6	NA	14	TGTGCCAGCAGCTTAGGGGAGGTGAACACTGAAGCTTTCTTT	CASSLGEVNTEAFF
TRBJ1-5	NA	TRBV30	NA	13	TGTGCCTGGACCGACAGTAGCAATCAGCCCCAGCATTTT	CAWTDSSNQPQHF
TRBJ1-4	NA	TRBV7-9	few	15	TGTGCCAGCAGCTTAGAAGGGGGGAATAATGAAAAACTGTTTTTT	CASSLEGGNNEKLFF
TRBJ2-7	NA	TRBV27	NA	13	TGTGCCAGCAGCCAATGGGGGGCCGGCGAGCAGTACTTC	CASSQWGAGEQYF
TRBJ1-1	NA	TRBV9	NA	14	TGTGCCAGCAGCGTAGGGACCCAGGCGTCTGAAGCTTTCTTT	CASSVGTQASEAFF
TRBJ2-7	TRBD2	TRBV19	few	12	TGTGCCAAGCTAGCGGACGACTACGAGCAGTACTTC	CAKLADDYEQYF
TRBJ2-3	NA	TRBV20-1	NA	11	TGCAGTGCCCCAGCAGCAGATACGCAGTATTTT	CSAPAADTQYF
TRBJ1-5	NA	TRBV7-2	NA	13	TGTGCCAGCAGCTTAACCGACAGGCAGCCCCAGCATTTT	CASSLTDRQPQHF
TRBJ2-3	NA	TRBV6-1	NA	11	TGTGCCAGCGGAAGCACAGATACGCAGTATTTT	CASGSTDTQYF
TRBJ1-2	NA	TRBV6-5	few	13	TGTGCCAGCAGTTATTCACGGCTCTATGGCTACACCTTC	CASSYSRLYGYTF
TRBJ1-4	NA	TRBV4-2	once	13	TGTGCCAGCAGCCAAGATCAGGGAATCGGACTGTTTTTT	CASSQDQGIGLFF
TRBJ1-5	NA	TRBV19	once	12	TGTGCCAGTAGTATAGAGGGGAAGCCCCAGCATTTT	CASSIEGKPQHF
TRBJ2-2	TRBD2	TRBV6-6	NA	15	TGTGCCAGCAGTTATCTGGGACTAAACACCGGGGAGCTGTTTTTT	CASSYLGLNTGELFF
TRBJ2-4	NA	TRBV21-1	NA	14	TGTGCCAGATTGGGACAGCGACCTAAAAACATTCAGTACTTC	CARLGQRPKNIQYF
TRBJ2-7	NA	TRBV7-6	NA	13	TGTGCCAGCAGCTTAACGGCCCCCAGCGAGCAGTACTTC	CASSLTAPSEQYF
TRBJ1-1	NA	TRBV27	NA	14	TGTGCCAGCAGTTTGGAGGGCTTGGGCACTGAAGCTTTCTTT	CASSLEGLGTEAFF
TRBJ1-6	NA	TRBV27	few	15	TGTGCCAGCAGTGGGGGGCGCGAATATAATTCACCCCTCCACTTT	CASSGGREYNSPLHF
TRBJ2-6	NA	TRBV7-9	NA	15	TGTGCCAGCAGCTTTTGGGTCTCTGGGGCCAACGTCCTGACTTTC	CASSFWVSGANVLTF
TRBJ1-6	NA	TRBV10-3	few	13	TGTGCCATCAGTGAGCCCGGGGTTTCACCCCTCCACTTT	CAISEPGVSPLHF
TRBJ2-5	NA	TRBV7-9	NA	14	TGTGCCAGCAGCACCGAGGGGCTCCAAGAGACCCAGTACTTC	CASSTEGLQETQYF
TRBJ2-6	NA	TRBV5-1	NA	17	TGCGCCAGCAGCTTGGTCGGGGGTATCTCTGGGGCCAACGTCCTGACTTTC	CASSLVGGISGANVLTF
TRBJ2-7	NA	TRBV18	NA	15	TGTGCCAGCTCACCACCTGGCCGGGGAGGCTACGAGCAGTACTTC	CASSPPGRGGYEQYF
TRBJ1-1	NA	TRBV10-2	NA	15	TGCGCCAGCAGTGACATAGTAGGGGGGCTGTCTGAAGCTTTCTTT	CASSDIVGGLSEAFF
TRBJ1-2	TRBD1	TRBV11-2	few	14	TGTGCCAGCAGCTTAGGTACAGGGGGCTATGGCTACACCTTC	CASSLGTGGYGYTF
TRBJ1-4	TRBD1	TRBV9	NA	16	TGTGCCAGCAGCGTACGACAGGGGATGACTAATGAAAAACTGTTTTTT	CASSVRQGMTNEKLFF
TRBJ1-5	NA	TRBV10-3	few	12	TGTGCCAGCGGACAGAGCAATCAGCCCCAGCATTTT	CASGQSNQPQHF
TRBJ1-2	TRBD1	TRBV19	NA	17	TGTGCCAGTAGCCCCGGGGACAGTACCAATTCGTTCTATGGCTACACCTTC	CASSPGDSTNSFYGYTF
TRBJ2-1	NA	TRBV10-2	NA	13	TGCGCCAGCAGTGAGTCGGTGGCTAGCGAATGGTTCTTC	CASSESVASEWFF
TRBJ2-2	TRBD1	TRBV15	NA	14	TGTGCCACCAGCGGGACAGTGAACACCGGGGAGCTGTTTTTT	CATSGTVNTGELFF
TRBJ2-7	TRBD1	TRBV10-3	NA	15	TGTGCCATCAGTGAGCCGGGACAGGGTAGGTACGAGCAGTACTTC	CAISEPGQGRYEQYF
TRBJ1-1	NA	TRBV10-1	few	13	TGCGCCAGCAGTGAAAAACGGACCACTGAAGCTTTCTTT	CASSEKRTTEAFF
TRBJ1-2	NA	TRBV14	NA	13	TGTGCCAGCAGCCACACGAGAAACTATGGCTACACCTTC	CASSHTRNYGYTF
TRBJ2-2	TRBD2	TRBV2	NA	13	TGTGCCAGCAGTGCGGGGGGCACCGGGGAGCTGTTTTTT	CASSAGGTGELFF
TRBJ1-1	NA	TRBV6-5	NA	14	TGTGCCAGCAGTTCCTATGGAGGGCACACTGAAGCTTTCTTT	CASSSYGGHTEAFF
TRBJ2-7	TRBD2	TRBV4-1	few	16	TGCGCCAGCAGCCAAGCACCCCCGGGGGGGATTTACGAGCAGTACTTC	CASSQAPPGGIYEQYF
TRBJ2-1	NA	TRBV13	NA	14	TGTGCCAGCAGCTTAACCCTCGTGGGTAATGAGCAGTTCTTC	CASSLTLVGNEQFF
TRBJ1-2	TRBD1	TRBV7-9	NA	14	TGTGCCAGCAGCCGACAGGGGGCAGGTTATGGCTACACCTTC	CASSRQGAGYGYTF
TRBJ2-7	TRBD1	TRBV7-6	once	16	TGTGCCAGCAGCTTAGGGCACGGGACAGGGCCGTACGAGCAGTACTTC	CASSLGHGTGPYEQYF
TRBJ1-5	NA	TRBV5-6	NA	16	TGTGCCAGCAGCTTGGGTGGTGGCAGGGCCAATCAGCCCCAGCATTTT	CASSLGGGRANQPQHF
TRBJ1-5	NA	TRBV6-6	NA	15	TGTGCCAGCAAATTGGGGGCCACTAGCAATCAGCCCCAGCATTTT	CASKLGATSNQPQHF
TRBJ1-3	NA	TRBV4-2	NA	12	TGTGCCAGCAGCCCGGGGGGGCTGGGGAAATATTTT	CASSPGGLGKYF
TRBJ1-1	NA	TRBV27	NA	14	TGTGCCAGCACGGCCACTTTGGGGAACACTGAAGCTTTCTTT	CASTATLGNTEAFF
TRBJ2-7	NA	TRBV6-5	once	15	TGTGCCAGCACCCCAGGGGTCCACGGGTCCTACGAGCAGTACTTC	CASTPGVHGSYEQYF